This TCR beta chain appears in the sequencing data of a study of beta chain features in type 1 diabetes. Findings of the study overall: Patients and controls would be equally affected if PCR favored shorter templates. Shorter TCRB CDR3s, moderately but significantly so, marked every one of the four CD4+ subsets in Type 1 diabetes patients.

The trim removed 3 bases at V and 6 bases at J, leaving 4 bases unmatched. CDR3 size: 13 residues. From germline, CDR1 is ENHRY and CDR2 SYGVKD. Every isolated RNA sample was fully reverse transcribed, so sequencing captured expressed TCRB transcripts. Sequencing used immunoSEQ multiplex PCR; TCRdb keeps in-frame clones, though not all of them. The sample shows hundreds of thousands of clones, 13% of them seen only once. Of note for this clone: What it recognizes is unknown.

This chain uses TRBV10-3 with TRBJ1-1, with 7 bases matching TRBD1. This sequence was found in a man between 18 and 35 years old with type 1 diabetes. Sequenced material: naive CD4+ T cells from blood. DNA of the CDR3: TGTGCCATCAGTGAACAGGGGAAGGCTGAAGCTTTCTTT. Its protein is CAISEQGKAEAFF.